These 29 T cell receptor beta chains came from one sample sequenced in a study of cytomegalovirus exposure and HLA in healthy donors. TCRdb's copy holds only in-frame clones and misses some; the assay was immunoSEQ multiplex PCR. The top ten hold less than 6.5% of the sample, which has 43,000 or so clones, around 90% seen once. What was sequenced was PBMCs. These receptors were collected from a man in his late teens or twenties in good health and CMV-seronegative.

The chain has TRBV7-6 and TRBJ2-5, with TRBD2 identical over 14 bases. CDR1 is SGHVS, CDR2 FNYEAQ, per germline. Trimming took 4 bases from V and 2 from J; bases not matched to a gene: 12. The CDR3 has 19 amino acids. CDR3: CASSSGATSGGVWQETQYF. The CDR3, as DNA: TGTGCCAGCAGCTCCGGTGCGACTAGCGGGGGGGTATGGCAAGAGACCCAGTACTTC.

By frequency in the sample, this clone is medium-sized (0.01 to 0.1%). The chain recombines TRBV10-3 with TRBJ2-7; TRBD1 matches at 8 bases. Looked up from germline, CDR1 is ENHRY and CDR2 is SYGVKD. This CDR3 has 13 residues. After removal of 6 bases from V and 5 bases from J, the junction contained 6 bases not matched to a gene. CDR3 region: CAISLDRANEQYF. CDR3 sequence (DNA): TGTGCCATCAGCTTGGACAGGGCCAACGAGCAGTACTTC.

The chain joins TRBV5-4 to TRBJ1-2, with 8 bases lining up with TRBD1. J gave up 5 bases and V 4 bases, and 10 bases lay outside the gene matches. From germline, CDR1 is SGHNT and CDR2 YYREEE (reference sequence). This CDR3 is built from 15 residues. This CDR3 is CASSPGQGRDYGYTF. Written as DNA, the CDR3 is TGTGCCAGCAGCCCTGGACAGGGCCGGGATTATGGCTACACCTTC.

The rearrangement links TRBV4-2 to TRBJ2-2, with 9 bases aligning to TRBD2. Germline V gene data show CDR1 as LGHNA and CDR2 as YNFKEQ. Trimming removed 1 base from V and 1 base from J; junction bases left unmatched: 4. The CDR3 totals 17 residues. CDR3 nucleotide sequence: TGTGCCAGCAGCCAAGTGCGGGAGGGCCGGAACACCGGGGAGCTGTTTTTT. Amino acid sequence: CASSQVREGRNTGELFF.

This chain links TRBV5-1 with TRBJ2-3; 7 bases match TRBD1. This CDR3 spans 13 amino acids. J was trimmed by 3 bases and V by 4 bases; bases with no gene match: 2. The germline gives CDR1 SGHRS, CDR2 YFSETQ. CDR3 nucleotides: TGCGCCAGCAGCGAGACAGGGACAGATACGCAGTATTTT. Protein sequence: CASSETGTDTQYF.

The rearrangement links TRBV7-6 to TRBJ1-4; 7 bases map to TRBD1. Germline V gives CDR1 SGHVS, CDR2 FNYEAQ. Germline trimming cut 5 bases from V and 10 bases from J; bases unmatched to any gene: 16. CDR3 length: 16 amino acids. CDR3 loop: CASSTPGQATTAKLFF. The CDR3 DNA reads as TGTGCCAGCAGCACACCCGGACAGGCGACGACTGCAAAACTGTTTTTT.

V usage is TRBV20-1 and J usage is TRBJ1-2; D unresolved. Trimming removed 4 bases from V and 8 bases from J, with 11 bases in between. Per germline, CDR1 DFQATT and CDR2 SNEGSKA (reference sequence). The CDR3 contains 11 residues. CDR3 bases: TGCAGTGCTATAACGGGAGGCGGCTACACCTTC. Translated, it gives CSAITGGGYTF.

The J gene is TRBJ1-3, the V gene TRBV9, with D hard to call. The V and J ends lost 2 bases and 0 bases respectively, with 15 bases between them. This CDR3 has 17 residues. Germline V gives CDR1 SGDLS, CDR2 YYNGEE. The CDR3 loop is CASSVSQAANSGNTIYF. Written as DNA, the CDR3 is TGTGCCAGCAGCGTTTCTCAGGCAGCTAACTCTGGAAACACCATATATTTT.

This clone is a singleton in its sample. V usage is TRBV5-4 and J usage is TRBJ2-5; D perhaps matches TRBD2 (7 bases). The CDR3 has 16 residues. The germline V gene has CDR1 SGHNT and CDR2 YYREEE (reference sequence). The V and J ends lost 7 bases and 5 bases respectively, with 24 bases between them. This CDR3 reads CASSLGRQGGGETQYF. The DNA for the CDR3 is TGTGCCAGCTCCCTTGGGAGACAAGGGGGAGGGGAGACCCAGTACTTC.

This rearrangement joins TRBV11-2 to TRBJ1-5; maybe TRBD1 (6 bases). Germline CDR1 reads SGHAT; CDR2 reads FQNNGV. This CDR3 is 14 amino acids long. The V and J ends lost 3 bases and 4 bases respectively, with 10 bases between them. CDR3 in DNA: TGTGCCAGCAGCTTTGACAGGCCTAATCAGCCCCAGCATTTT. Its protein product is CASSFDRPNQPQHF.

The rearrangement links TRBV5-6 to TRBJ2-2; 9 nucleotides line up with TRBD2. Trimming at V came to 10 bases and at J to 4 bases, leaving 11 bases not matched to a gene. This CDR3 region has 15 residues. Looked up from germline, CDR1 is SGHDT and CDR2 is YYEEEE. The CDR3 region has the DNA TGTGCCCGCCGCTTGGGCGGGGGGGCCACCGGGGAGCTGTTTTTT. This gives the protein CARRLGGGATGELFF.

This chain uses TRBV7-9 with TRBJ2-5, with 8 bases fitting TRBD1. V lost 5 bases and J lost 5; bases outside the gene matches: 10. CDR1 SEHNR and CDR2 FQNEAQ come from the germline V gene (reference sequence). This CDR3 is 15 amino acids long. The chain's CDR3 is CASSNRQGSVETQYF. The DNA for the CDR3 is TGTGCCAGCAGCAACAGACAGGGGAGTGTGGAGACCCAGTACTTC.

V and J are TRBV19 and TRBJ2-1; D possibly corresponds to TRBD2 (5 bases). V was clipped by 5 bases and J by 7 bases, with 21 bases between them. The CDR3 consists of 16 residues. Looked up from germline, CDR1 is LNHDA and CDR2 is SQIVND (reference sequence). This CDR3 reads CASSLAVVGLRNEQFF. CDR3 nucleotide sequence: TGTGCCAGTAGTCTAGCCGTAGTTGGTCTTAGAAATGAGCAGTTCTTC.

V is TRBV7-9 and J is TRBJ2-3; TRBD2 agrees at 11 bases. This CDR3 contains 16 residues. V trimming: 2 bases; J trimming: 4 bases; junction bases outside the gene matches: 5. The germline gives CDR1 SEHNR, CDR2 FQNEAQ (reference sequence). The CDR3 nucleotides read TGTGCCAGCAGCTTATCCCCGGGACTAGCGGCAGATACGCAGTATTTT. This encodes CASSLSPGLAADTQYF.

This clone was detected once. The chain uses TRBV4-1 and TRBJ1-5, with D perhaps matching TRBD1 (5 bases). Trimming cost V 4 bases and J 0 bases, with 10 bases left between them. The CDR3 has 15 residues. Germline V gene lookup returns CDR1 MGHRA and CDR2 YSYEKL. The DNA of the CDR3 is TGCGCCAGCAGCCCCCTCGGGGGTAGCAATCAGCCCCAGCATTTT. Its protein is CASSPLGGSNQPQHF.

This clone was counted a single time. The chain couples TRBV5-1 to TRBJ2-2, with 11 bases lining up with TRBD1. The ends lost 4 bases at V and 0 bases at J; junction bases unmatched: 2. Per the germline V gene, CDR1 is SGHRS and CDR2 is YFSETQ. This CDR3 is built from 16 residues. CDR3 nucleotide sequence: TGCGCCAGCAGCACGGGACAGGGGGCGAACACCGGGGAGCTGTTTTTT. This sequence encodes CASSTGQGANTGELFF.

The chain employs TRBV6-5 and TRBJ2-7, with TRBD1 matching over 8 bases. The CDR3 is made up of 15 amino acids. Germline V gives CDR1 MNHEY, CDR2 SVGAGI. V shed 4 bases and J 3 bases; nucleotides not matched to a gene: 8. The CDR3 DNA is TGTGCCAGCAGTTCCTCGGACAGGGTGTTCTACGAGCAGTACTTC. Its translation is CASSSSDRVFYEQYF.

The chain has TRBV27 and TRBJ1-2; D is perhaps TRBD1 (5 bases). This CDR3 is 13 amino acids long. Per germline, CDR1 MNHEY and CDR2 SMNVEV (reference sequence). The V gene lost 5 bases and the J gene lost 4 bases, with 11 bases spanning the gap. The chain's CDR3 is CASSIKGLYGYTF. The CDR3 DNA reads TGTGCCAGCAGTATAAAGGGACTCTATGGCTACACCTTC.

V usage is TRBV6-1 and J usage is TRBJ1-5; 10 bases fit TRBD1. Germline loops: CDR1 MNHNS, CDR2 SASEGT. This CDR3 has 13 amino acids. V gave up 4 bases and J gave up 9 bases; unmatched junction bases: 3. The CDR3 reads CASSADRGRPQHF. The CDR3 bases are TGTGCCAGCAGTGCGGACAGGGGGAGGCCCCAGCATTTT.

This chain uses TRBV6-1 with TRBJ1-5; perhaps TRBD1 as D (6 bases). The CDR3 is 16 amino acids. Germline CDR1 and CDR2: MNHNS and SASEGT. V dropped 1 base and J dropped 4 bases, with 14 bases sitting between them. CDR3 region: CASSEVMDRVNQPQHF. CDR3 nucleotide sequence: TGTGCCAGCAGTGAAGTGATGGACAGAGTTAATCAGCCCCAGCATTTT.

The rearrangement links TRBV29-1 to TRBJ1-2; D is uncertain. The ends were cut back, 3 bases at V and 2 bases at J, with 10 bases in the middle. The CDR3 consists of 13 residues. Germline values: CDR1 SQVTM, CDR2 ANQGSEA. CDR3 in DNA: TGCAGCGTTGATGAGGGTCGGAACTATGGCTACACCTTC. Translated, it gives CSVDEGRNYGYTF.

This chain connects TRBV7-2 to TRBJ2-7, with 10 bases lining up with TRBD1. J gave up 4 bases and V 2 bases, and 5 bases lay outside the gene matches. In germline, CDR1 is SGHTA, CDR2 FQGNSA. The CDR3 consists of 15 residues. The CDR3 protein is CASSLQGQGGYEQYF. Written as DNA, the CDR3 is TGTGCCAGCAGCTTACAAGGACAGGGGGGTTACGAGCAGTACTTC.

This clone was picked up a small number of times. This chain uses TRBV2 with TRBJ1-5; 7 bases map to TRBD1. From germline, CDR1 is SNHLY and CDR2 FYNNEI. Trimming at V came to 5 bases and at J to 2 bases, leaving 0 bases not matched to a gene. The CDR3 extends over 13 amino acids. The CDR3 DNA reads as TGTGCCAGCAGTACAGGGGGCAATCAGCCCCAGCATTTT. Translated, it gives CASSTGGNQPQHF.

This chain uses TRBV5-1 with TRBJ2-1; D possibly corresponds to TRBD2 (6 bases). This CDR3 region has 18 residues. Trimming took off 3 bases at V and 4 bases at J, with 23 bases between the two ends. Per germline, CDR1 SGHRS and CDR2 YFSETQ. CDR3 bases: TGCGCCAGCAGCTCGCGGGCGGTGGGGGGAGTTGGTTACAATGAGCAGTTCTTC. This translates into CASSSRAVGGVGYNEQFF.

The chain carries TRBV29-1 and TRBJ1-3; TRBD1 aligns across 7 bases. CDR3 length: 13 amino acids. Germline CDR1 and CDR2: SQVTM and ANQGSEA. V shed 6 bases and J 0 bases; nucleotides not matched to a gene: 2. CDR3 DNA: TGCAGCGTCACAGGGGACTCTGGAAACACCATATATTTT. This encodes CSVTGDSGNTIYF.

The CDR3, as DNA: TGTGCCAGCAGAGTACTAGCGGGGGGTTACAATGAGCAGTTCTTC. Protein product: CASRVLAGGYNEQFF. The chain combines TRBV2 with TRBJ2-1, with TRBD2 identical over 12 bases. Germline values: CDR1 SNHLY, CDR2 FYNNEI. V dropped 6 bases and J dropped 4; count of bases not matched to a gene: 4. The CDR3 runs 15 residues.

CDR3 loop: CASSESGGSSYNEQFF. CDR3 DNA sequence: TGTGCCAGCAGCGAGTCAGGGGGAAGCTCCTACAATGAGCAGTTCTTC. The chain combines TRBV4-2 with TRBJ2-1; TRBD1 agrees at 7 bases. The V segment lost 5 bases and the J segment 0 bases; nucleotides outside the gene matches: 7. There are 16 residues in the CDR3. Per germline, CDR1 LGHNA and CDR2 YNFKEQ.

The chain is built from TRBV7-2 and TRBJ1-4; 9 positions agree with TRBD1. The J segment lost 8 bases and the V segment lost 5 bases, leaving 6 bases of the junction unmatched. Germline assignment: CDR1 SGHTA and CDR2 FQGNSA. CDR3 length: 14 amino acids. The CDR3 loop reads CASSVTGGEEKLFF. As DNA, the CDR3 is TGTGCCAGCAGCGTGACAGGGGGTGAGGAAAAACTGTTTTTT.

The chain recombines TRBV6-6 with TRBJ2-3, with 7 bases that match TRBD1. V dropped 6 bases and J dropped 4; count of bases not matched to a gene: 7. Germline values: CDR1 MNHNY, CDR2 SVGAGI (reference sequence). There are 14 residues in the CDR3. CDR3 DNA sequence: TGTGCCAGCAGCAGAGGGGGCAGGTCAGATACGCAGTATTTT. This gives the protein CASSRGGRSDTQYF.